Sequencing of this TCR beta chain was carried out in a study of cytomegalovirus exposure and HLA in healthy donors. Across the whole study: An early release of data contained roughly 86 million unique TCRs, which came from HLA-typed donors.

Primers included in the PCR were 60 Vbeta and 13 Jbeta primers. TCRdb's table, derived via immunoSEQ multiplex PCR, lists solely in-frame clones and lacks some. The sample gives 150,000 to 200,000 clones, 82% of which show up once; 1.5% is in the top ten. Study-wide results and caveats: In vitro testing confirmed a few CMV-associated chains as specific for CMV antigens. Data from an earlier analysis indicated that most TCR beta V segments were productive either about 87% or about 30% of the time.

Details on this clone: As yet, its antigen is unknown.

The sample comprised PBMCs. The clonotype originates from a girl under 18 in good health and CMV-seropositive.

CDR3 DNA: TGCAGTGCTAGTAGCGGGTATGGCTACACCTTC. This codes for CSASSGYGYTF. The V gene is TRBV20-1, the J gene TRBJ1-2; no firm D call. CDR3 length: 11 amino acids. The germline V gene encodes CDR1 DFQATT and CDR2 SNEGSKA (reference sequence). V lost 3 bases, J lost 5 bases, and 7 bases lay in between.